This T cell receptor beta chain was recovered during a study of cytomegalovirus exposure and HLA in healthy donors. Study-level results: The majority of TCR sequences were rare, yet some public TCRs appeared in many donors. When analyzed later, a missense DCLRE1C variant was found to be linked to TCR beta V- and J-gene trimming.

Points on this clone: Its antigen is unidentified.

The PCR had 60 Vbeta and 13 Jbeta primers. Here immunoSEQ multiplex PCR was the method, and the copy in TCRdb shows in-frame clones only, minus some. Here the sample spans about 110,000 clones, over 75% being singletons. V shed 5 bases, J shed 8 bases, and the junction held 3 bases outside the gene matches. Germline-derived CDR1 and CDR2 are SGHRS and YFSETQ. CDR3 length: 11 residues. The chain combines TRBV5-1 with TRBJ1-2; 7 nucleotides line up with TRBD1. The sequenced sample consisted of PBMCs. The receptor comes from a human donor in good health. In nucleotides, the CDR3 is TGCGCCAGCAGGGGGACAGTCGGCTACACCTTC. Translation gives CASRGTVGYTF.